This T cell receptor (beta chain) is from a study of blood T cell repertoires in COVID-19. Study-level information: Sources were T cells, B-cell-depleted T cells, or PBMCs; the material itself was cDNA or gDNA.

Trimming shortened V by 8 bases and J by 5 bases, and 12 bases separated the two germline ends. The CDR3 covers 12 residues. CDR1 is MGHDK and CDR2 is SYGVNS in the germline V gene. Clones were read by immunoSEQ multiplex PCR, and TCRdb kept only the in-frame ones, dropping some. The top ten clones hold about 40% of a sample with about 140,000 clones, 84% of them seen once. This TCR was sampled from a human donor in a cohort sampled during active COVID-19. This chain connects TRBV25-1 to TRBJ1-2; no clear D gene. The sequenced material came from peripheral blood. The CDR3: CASGAGRYGYTF. The DNA for the CDR3 is TGTGCCAGCGGTGCGGGGAGATATGGCTACACCTTC.